This TCR beta chain stems from a study of vaccination and CD4 T cells after COVID-19. Study in general: Investigators stimulated cells with overlapping spike peptides drawn from SARS-CoV-2, HCoV-NL63, HCoV-OC43 and HCoV-229E. Study results and limitations: Looking at convalescent patients, a median roughly 90% of reactive clones were present only post-vaccination.

Cultured CD4+ T-cell DNA underwent Oncomine TCR Beta short-read sequencing. The authors extracted genomic DNA from cultured CD4+ T cells. TCRdb reanalysed the PCR reads using MiXCR and keeps one entry per CDR3 protein. Among about 9,700 distinct CDR3 sequences listed, roughly 70% were seen once. CDR1 is SNHLY, CDR2 FYNNEI, per germline. V trimming: 1 base; J trimming: 3 bases; junction bases outside the gene matches: 5. The CDR3 is 15 amino acids. Concerning this clonotype: Its antigen remains unknown.

Described treatment: roughly 11-day PBMC culture with coronavirus spike peptide pools or control peptides (ViraFEST assay). CD4+ T cells were isolated by negative selection after 10 days of culture. Sequenced input: CD4+ T cells from blood, cultured in vitro. The TCR was taken from a human donor who had recovered from COVID-19. The rearrangement uses TRBV2 and TRBJ2-7; the match to TRBD2 covers 8 bases. CDR3 nucleotides: TGTGCCAGCAGTGAAGATATTAGCGGGAACTACGAGCAGTACTTC. Translating gives CASSEDISGNYEQYF.